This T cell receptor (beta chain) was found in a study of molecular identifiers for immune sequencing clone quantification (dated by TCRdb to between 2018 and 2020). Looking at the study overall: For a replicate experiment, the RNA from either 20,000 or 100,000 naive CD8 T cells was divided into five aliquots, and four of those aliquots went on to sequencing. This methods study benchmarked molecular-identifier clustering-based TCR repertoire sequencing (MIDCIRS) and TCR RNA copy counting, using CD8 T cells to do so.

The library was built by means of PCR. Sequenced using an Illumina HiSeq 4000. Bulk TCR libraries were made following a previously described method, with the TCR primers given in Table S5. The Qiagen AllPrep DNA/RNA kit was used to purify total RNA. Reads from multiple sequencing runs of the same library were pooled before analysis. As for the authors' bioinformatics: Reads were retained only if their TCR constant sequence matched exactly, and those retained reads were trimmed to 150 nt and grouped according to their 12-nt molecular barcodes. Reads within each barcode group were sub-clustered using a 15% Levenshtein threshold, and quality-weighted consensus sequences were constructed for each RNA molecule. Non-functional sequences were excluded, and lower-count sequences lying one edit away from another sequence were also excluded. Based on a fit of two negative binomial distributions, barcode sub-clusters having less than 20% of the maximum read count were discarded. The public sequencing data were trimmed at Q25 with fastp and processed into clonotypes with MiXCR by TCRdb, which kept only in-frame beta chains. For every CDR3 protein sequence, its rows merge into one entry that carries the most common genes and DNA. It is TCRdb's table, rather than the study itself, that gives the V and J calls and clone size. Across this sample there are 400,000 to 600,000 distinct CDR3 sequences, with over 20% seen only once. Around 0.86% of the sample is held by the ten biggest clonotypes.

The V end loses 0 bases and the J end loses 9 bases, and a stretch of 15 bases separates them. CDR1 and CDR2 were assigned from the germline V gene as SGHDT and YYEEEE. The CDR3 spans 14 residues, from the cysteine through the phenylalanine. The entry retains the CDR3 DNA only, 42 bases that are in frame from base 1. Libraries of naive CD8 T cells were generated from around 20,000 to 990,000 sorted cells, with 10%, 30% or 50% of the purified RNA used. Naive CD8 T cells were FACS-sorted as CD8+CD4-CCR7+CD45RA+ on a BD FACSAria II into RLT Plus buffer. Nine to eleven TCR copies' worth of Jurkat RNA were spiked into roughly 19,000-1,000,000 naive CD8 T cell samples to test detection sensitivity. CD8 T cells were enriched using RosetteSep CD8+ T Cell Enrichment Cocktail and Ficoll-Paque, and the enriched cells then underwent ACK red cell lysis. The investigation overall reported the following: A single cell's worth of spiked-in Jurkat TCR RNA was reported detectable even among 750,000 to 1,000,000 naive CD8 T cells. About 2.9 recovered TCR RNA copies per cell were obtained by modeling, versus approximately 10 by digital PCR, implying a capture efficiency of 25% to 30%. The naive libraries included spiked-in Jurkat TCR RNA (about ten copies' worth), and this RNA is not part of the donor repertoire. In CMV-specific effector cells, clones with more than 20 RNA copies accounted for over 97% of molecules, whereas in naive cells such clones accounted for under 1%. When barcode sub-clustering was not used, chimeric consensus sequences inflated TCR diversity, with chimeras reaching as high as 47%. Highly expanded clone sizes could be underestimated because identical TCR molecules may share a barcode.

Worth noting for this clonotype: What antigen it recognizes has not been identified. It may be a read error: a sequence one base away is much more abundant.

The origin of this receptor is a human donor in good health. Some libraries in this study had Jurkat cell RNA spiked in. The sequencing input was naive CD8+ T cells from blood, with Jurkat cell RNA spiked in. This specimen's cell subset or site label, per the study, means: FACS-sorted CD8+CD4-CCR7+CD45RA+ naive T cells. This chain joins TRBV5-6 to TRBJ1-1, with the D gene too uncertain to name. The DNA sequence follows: TGTGCCAGCAGCTTGGCCAGGTCACAGTTTAAAGCTTTCTTT. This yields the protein CASSLARSQFKAFF.